This T cell receptor (beta chain) originates from a study of T-cell reconstitution after alpha-beta-depleted transplantation in children. Unique molecular identifiers were used in preparing the TCRbeta library. TCRdb redid the calling of the PCR reads with MiXCR, one entry per CDR3 protein. The sample shows roughly 500,000 distinct CDR3 sequences, less than 35% of them seen only once. Trimming left V 3 bases short and J 2 bases short, with 18 bases between. In germline, CDR1 is DFQATT, CDR2 SNEGSKA (reference sequence). CDR3 length: 16 amino acids. Source: PBMCs from the stem cell graft donor, taken from the stem cell graft. This TCR was recovered from a human donor who donated a stem cell graft to a child with aplastic anemia. The genes are TRBV20-1 and TRBJ2-3; no clear D gene. The CDR3 DNA reads TGCAGTGCTAGTGACTCTCGGGCTATGAACACAGATACGCAGTATTTT. Translation: CSASDSRAMNTDTQYF.